One sample yielded the 7 T cell receptor beta chains listed below, sequenced in a study of cytomegalovirus exposure and HLA in healthy donors. Sequencing was performed with immunoSEQ multiplex PCR; in TCRdb, only in-frame clones are kept and a portion is missing. The sample has roughly 130,000 clones, roughly 81% seen once. The sequencing sample was made of PBMCs. The receptor source for this set is a woman aged 25 to 39 in good health and CMV-seronegative.

Worth noting for this clone: The germline gene is not matched at one end of the junction; a read error may be the cause. The rearrangement joins TRBV7-7 to TRBJ2-5; D possibly corresponds to TRBD1 (5 bases). Germline assignment: CDR1 SSHAT and CDR2 FNYEAQ (reference sequence). The CDR3 runs 13 residues. CDR3 amino acids: CASSPWGRETQYF. As DNA, the CDR3 is TGTGCTAGCAGCCCCTGGGGCCGGGAGACCCAGTACTTC.

The chain recombines TRBV15 with TRBJ1-1, with D possibly being TRBD1 (5 bases). The germline CDR1 and CDR2 sequences are LNHNV and YYDKDF (reference sequence). The CDR3 is 14 residues long. Trimming removed 8 bases at V and 1 base at J, with 14 bases between. As DNA, the CDR3 is TGTGCCACCGGATTGGGGGGGAAGAACACTGAAGCTTTCTTT. Translating it yields CATGLGGKNTEAFF.

This clone was seen only once. This rearrangement joins TRBV5-1 to TRBJ2-1; 9 bases match TRBD1. From germline, CDR1 is SGHRS and CDR2 YFSETQ. With 3 bases clipped from V and 7 bases from J, the junction kept 5 bases outside the gene matches. The CDR3 is 14 residues long. The CDR3 here is CASSWGTGMNEQFF. The CDR3 DNA is TGCGCCAGCAGCTGGGGGACAGGGATGAATGAGCAGTTCTTC.

The chain carries TRBV9 and TRBJ1-1; D uncertain. This CDR3 has 13 amino acids. Germline lookup yields CDR1 SGDLS and CDR2 YYNGEE. Trimming stripped 4 bases from V and 1 base from J, with 8 bases between. The CDR3 bases are TGTGCCAGCAGCCGTCGGGAGAACACTGAAGCTTTCTTT. Its protein product is CASSRRENTEAFF.

The chain combines TRBV30 with TRBJ1-1; the D is unclear. V lost 7 bases and J 5 bases, leaving 11 bases between the germline ends. The CDR3 is 11 residues long. Germline CDR1 GTSNPN, CDR2 SVGIG (reference sequence). The CDR3 sequence: CAYTRGTEAFF. The CDR3 DNA reads as TGTGCCTACACACGAGGGACTGAAGCTTTCTTT.

The chain has TRBV29-1 and TRBJ2-3; maybe TRBD2 (5 bases). Trimming cost V 8 bases and J 0 bases, with 15 bases left between them. Germline values: CDR1 SQVTM, CDR2 ANQGSEA. This CDR3 region has 14 residues. The DNA for the CDR3 is TGCAGCACTAGTCAGTCTACTAGCACAGATACGCAGTATTTT. The encoded protein is CSTSQSTSTDTQYF.

The chain carries TRBV5-5 and TRBJ1-6; TRBD1 aligns across 7 bases. Per the germline V gene, CDR1 is SGHKS and CDR2 is YYEKEE (reference sequence). CDR3 length: 16 amino acids. Trimming took 0 bases from V and 10 from J; bases not matched to a gene: 10. The CDR3 nucleotides are TGTGCCAGCAGCTTGGGGGCCCTGACAGGGACCTCACCCCTCCACTTT. This encodes CASSLGALTGTSPLHF. Variable domain in full (rest from reference TRBV5-5 and TRBJ1-6): DAGVTQSPTHLIKTRGQQVTLRCSPISGHKSVSWYQQVLGQGPQFIFQYYEKEERGRGNFPDRFSARQFPNYSSELNVNALLLGDSALYLCASSLGALTGTSPLHFGNGTRLTVT.